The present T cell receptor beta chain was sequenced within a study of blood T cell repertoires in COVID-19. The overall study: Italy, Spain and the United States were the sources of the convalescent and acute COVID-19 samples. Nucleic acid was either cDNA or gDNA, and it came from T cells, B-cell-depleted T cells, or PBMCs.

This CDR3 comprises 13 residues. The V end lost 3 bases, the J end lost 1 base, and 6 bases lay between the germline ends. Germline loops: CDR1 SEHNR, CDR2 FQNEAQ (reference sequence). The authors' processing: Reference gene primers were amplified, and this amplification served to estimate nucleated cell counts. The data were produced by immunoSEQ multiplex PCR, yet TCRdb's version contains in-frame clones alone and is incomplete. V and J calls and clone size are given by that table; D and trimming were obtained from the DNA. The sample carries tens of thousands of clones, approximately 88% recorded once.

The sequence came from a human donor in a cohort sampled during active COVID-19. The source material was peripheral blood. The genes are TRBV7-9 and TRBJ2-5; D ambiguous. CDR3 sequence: CASSFNSQETQYF. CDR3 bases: TGTGCCAGCAGCTTCAATTCCCAAGAGACCCAGTACTTC.